This T cell receptor (beta chain) was retrieved from a study of TIL therapy for anti-PD-1-resistant metastatic lung cancer. Study findings and constraints: Treatment-naive, never-smoker and oncogene-addicted patients were overrepresented in this highly selected cohort.

Germline assignment: CDR1 MNHNS and CDR2 SASEGT. V was pared by 2 bases and J by 3 bases, with 5 bases between. The CDR3 has 13 residues. The immunoSEQ assay was v3. Profiled with immunoSEQ multiplex PCR; TCRdb holds only in-frame clones, not every one. This sample yields approximately 92,000 clones, of which just over 65% are seen a single time; approximately 10% belongs to the top ten. With respect to this clone: The antigen remains unidentified.

Noted time point: pre-treatment sample, taken before nivolumab and TIL therapy. The tumor samples were excised metastases, mostly pleural nodules or supraclavicular lymph nodes. The origin of this receptor is a person between 25 and 80 years old with non-small cell lung cancer. The gene calls are TRBV6-1 and TRBJ1-3, with a tentative D call TRBD1 (5 bases). This specimen was tumor tissue, taken at baseline. Here the CDR3 DNA reads TGTGCCAGCAGTGAACAGGGTGGAAACACCATATATTTT. It specifies CASSEQGGNTIYF.